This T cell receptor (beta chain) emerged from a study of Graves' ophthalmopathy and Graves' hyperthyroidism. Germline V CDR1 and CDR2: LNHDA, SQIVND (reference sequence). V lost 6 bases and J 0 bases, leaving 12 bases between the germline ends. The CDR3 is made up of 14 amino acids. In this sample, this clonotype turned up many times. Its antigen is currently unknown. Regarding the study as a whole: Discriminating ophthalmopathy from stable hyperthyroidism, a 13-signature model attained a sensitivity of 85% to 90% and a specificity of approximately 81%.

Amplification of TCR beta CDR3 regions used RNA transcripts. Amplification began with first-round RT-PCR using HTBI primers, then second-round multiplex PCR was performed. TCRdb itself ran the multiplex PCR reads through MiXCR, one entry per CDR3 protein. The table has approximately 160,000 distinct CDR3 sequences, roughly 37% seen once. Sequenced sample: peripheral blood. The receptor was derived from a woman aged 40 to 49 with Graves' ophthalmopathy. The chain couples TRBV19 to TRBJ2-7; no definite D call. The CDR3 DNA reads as TGTGCCAGTAGCCCCGCTCACGGCTCCTACGAGCAGTACTTC. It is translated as CASSPAHGSYEQYF.